A selection of T cell receptor beta chains follows, all from one sample in a study of control samples from healthy donors and cancer patients. TCRdb's table, derived via immunoSEQ multiplex PCR, lists solely in-frame clones and lacks some. The sample has 70,000 to 80,000 clones; around 90% are singletons. The sequenced material came from PBMCs. These receptor sequences come from a woman between 55 and 75 years old with head and neck cancer. CDR3s include the opening cysteine and the closing phenylalanine or tryptophan. A D gene is named only where the DNA matches it firmly. A row's size may be missing; if present it is once, few, many or a size class.

d_gene	j_gene	v_gene	abundance	CDR3nt	CDR3aa
NA	TRBJ2-3	TRBV27	NA	TGTGCCAGCAGTTTCTTAGGTGTCGGGGGCGATACGCAGTATTTT	CASSFLGVGGDTQYF
NA	TRBJ1-1	TRBV2	NA	TGTGCCAGCAGTGGGGTGATCCCTGGGGCTTTCTTT	CASSGVIPGAFF
TRBD1	TRBJ1-2	TRBV10-2	NA	TGCGCCGTGACAGGGTCCTATGGCTACACCTTC	CAVTGSYGYTF
NA	TRBJ1-5	TRBV3-1/TRBV3-2	NA	TGTGCCAGCAGCCCATACTCCCGGGGGGGCAATCAGCCCCAGCATTTT	CASSPYSRGGNQPQHF
NA	TRBJ1-2	TRBV6-6	NA	TGTGCCAGCAGCTCTTATGGTGGCTACACCTTC	CASSSYGGYTF
NA	TRBJ2-7	TRBV7-9	NA	TGTGCCAGCAGCTTACAGCCCTACGAGCAGTACTTC	CASSLQPYEQYF
TRBD1	TRBJ2-1	TRBV6-5	NA	TGTGCCAGCAGTCCCAGGGGGAACTACAATGAGCAGTTCTTC	CASSPRGNYNEQFF
NA	TRBJ2-4	TRBV4-1	NA	TGCGCCAGCAGCCAAGTGGACGTGGGGAACATTCAGTACTTC	CASSQVDVGNIQYF
TRBD1	TRBJ1-4	TRBV7-9	once	TGTGCCAGCACCTTAGGGACAGGGAATGAAAAACTGTTTTTT	CASTLGTGNEKLFF
TRBD1	TRBJ1-3	TRBV7-2	NA	TGTGCCAGCAAGGGGGCCTACTCTGGAAACACCATATATTTT	CASKGAYSGNTIYF
NA	TRBJ1-4	TRBV5-1	NA	TGCGCCAGCAGCTTGTTAGGACCCGGAGGGGAAAAACTGTTTTTT	CASSLLGPGGEKLFF
NA	TRBJ2-5	TRBV18	NA	TGTGCCAGCTCACCATCCGACGGACAAGAGACCCAGTACTTC	CASSPSDGQETQYF
TRBD1	TRBJ2-1	TRBV7-9	NA	TGTGCCAGCAGCTCACTCCGGGACAGGGGGCGCGCCTACAATGAGCAGTTCTTC	CASSSLRDRGRAYNEQFF
NA	TRBJ1-6	TRBV6-6	NA	TGTGCCAGCAGTGCGCCAGGGTCAGGGGCTGCCACCCTCCACTTT	CASSAPGSGAATLHF
TRBD2	TRBJ2-7	TRBV7-6	once	TGTGCCAGCAGCTTACAGGATAGCGGGACCTACGAGCAGTACTTC	CASSLQDSGTYEQYF
NA	TRBJ1-3	TRBV14	NA	TGTGCCAGCAGCCAAGATTTACAAGGAAACACCATATATTTT	CASSQDLQGNTIYF
NA	TRBJ2-1	TRBV19	NA	TGTGCCAGTAGGGAACCCAGAAGCTCCTACAATGAGCAGTTCTTC	CASREPRSSYNEQFF
NA	TRBJ2-2	TRBV29-1	NA	TGCAGCGTTGAAGCAGGGGCCTCCGGGGAGCTGTTTTTT	CSVEAGASGELFF
NA	TRBJ2-3	TRBV19	NA	TGTGCCAGTAGTTACGGTCGTTCAGATACGCAGTATTTT	CASSYGRSDTQYF
TRBD1	TRBJ1-1	TRBV10-3	NA	TGTGCCATCAGGGGACAGGGATCAAACACTGAAGCTTTCTTT	CAIRGQGSNTEAFF
TRBD2	TRBJ2-2	TRBV4-2	NA	TGTGCCAGCAGCAGAACTAGCGCCGGGGAGCTGTTTTTT	CASSRTSAGELFF
NA	TRBJ1-2	TRBV5-1	NA	TGCGCCAGCAGCTTGGAGCGGACTAACTATGGCTACACCTTC	CASSLERTNYGYTF
NA	TRBJ2-2	TRBV27	NA	TGTGCCAGCAGTTTATTTACGGGCATGAACACCGGGGAGCTGTTTTTT	CASSLFTGMNTGELFF
TRBD1	TRBJ2-2	TRBV24-1	NA	TGTGCCACCAGAGGACAGGGGAGCACCGGGGAGCTGTTTTTT	CATRGQGSTGELFF
TRBD2	TRBJ2-3	TRBV13	NA	TGTGCCAGCAGCCGACGGGGGACTAGCGGAGGCACAGATACGCAGTATTTT	CASSRRGTSGGTDTQYF
NA	TRBJ2-7	TRBV25-1	NA	TGTGCCAGCAGTGATCCGACCGGGACTCAGGAGTACTTC	CASSDPTGTQEYF
NA	TRBJ1-1	TRBV19	NA	TGTGCCAGTAGTATAAGGGGCTGGGGTGGGAGGCCTGAAGCTTTCTTT	CASSIRGWGGRPEAFF
TRBD2	TRBJ2-1	TRBV14	NA	TGTGCCAGCAGCCAAGGGACTAGCGGGAGGAGGTTTGAGCAGTTCTTC	CASSQGTSGRRFEQFF
NA	TRBJ1-5	TRBV6-2/TRBV6-3	once	TGTGCCAGCAGTTCAGGTGGGGGGGGATATCAGCCCCAGCATTTT	CASSSGGGGYQPQHF
NA	TRBJ2-2	TRBV19	NA	TGTGCCAGTAGTATAGATCGAGGCGGGGAGCTGTTTTTT	CASSIDRGGELFF
TRBD2	TRBJ2-1	TRBV19	NA	TGTGCCAGTAGTTATAGACTAGCGGACAATGAGCAGTTCTTC	CASSYRLADNEQFF
NA	TRBJ1-2	TRBV19	NA	TGTGCCAGTAGGCCCGCGGGGGCTAGAACTGGTGGCTACACCTTC	CASRPAGARTGGYTF
NA	TRBJ1-5	TRBV6-5	NA	TGTGCCAGCATTCCACAGGGCTATAGCAATCAGCCCCAGCATTTT	CASIPQGYSNQPQHF
NA	TRBJ1-1	TRBV12-3/TRBV12-4	once	TGTGCCAGCAGTTTAGATGTGCGAAGGGCTTTCTTT	CASSLDVRRAFF
NA	TRBJ2-5	TRBV30	NA	TGTGCCTGGAGCTCTCGGTCGGTGCAAGAGACCCAGTACTTC	CAWSSRSVQETQYF
NA	TRBJ2-2	TRBV2	NA	TGTGCCAGCAGCTGGATTGGCACCGGGGAGCTGTTTTTT	CASSWIGTGELFF
NA	TRBJ2-1	TRBV5-4	NA	TGTGCCAGCAGCCGGGATGGTAGTCACGAGCAGTTCTTC	CASSRDGSHEQFF
NA	TRBJ2-7	TRBV4-3	NA	TGCGCCAGCAGCCAAGTCATCACAGGGCCCGAGCAGTACTTC	CASSQVITGPEQYF
NA	TRBJ2-3	TRBV7-2	NA	TGTGCCAGCAGCTTAGACCGGGCCTCAGCCCGGGATACGCAGTATTTT	CASSLDRASARDTQYF
TRBD2	TRBJ2-2	TRBV12-3/TRBV12-4	NA	TGTGCCAGCAGTCTAGGCGGGGGTAGGGAGCTGTTTTTT	CASSLGGGRELFF
TRBD2	TRBJ2-7	TRBV29-1	NA	TGCAGCGTTGGAGGCCGGGGCGGCGGGAGCTCCTACGAGCAGTACTTC	CSVGGRGGGSSYEQYF
TRBD1	TRBJ1-4	TRBV5-4	NA	TGTGCCAGCAGCTTTACAGGGGCTAATGAAAAACTGTTTTTT	CASSFTGANEKLFF
NA	TRBJ2-4	TRBV11-1	once	TGTGCCAGCAGCTTCCCAGGGGCCAAAAACATTCAGTACTTC	CASSFPGAKNIQYF
TRBD2	TRBJ2-5	TRBV14	once	TGTGCCAGCAGCCAGACTAGCGGGAGAGAGACCCAGTACTTC	CASSQTSGRETQYF
TRBD1	TRBJ2-7	TRBV6-5	NA	TGTGCCAGCAGTTATTACAGGGGTCTGTACGAGCAGTACTTC	CASSYYRGLYEQYF
NA	TRBJ2-1	TRBV5-1	NA	TGCGCCAGCAGCCCGGACAGCTCCTACAATGAGCAGTTCTTC	CASSPDSSYNEQFF
TRBD2	TRBJ2-2	TRBV4-3	few	TGCGCCAGCAGCCAAGTTTTGGGACTAGCGGGAGGGGGCGACACCGGGGAGCTGTTTTTT	CASSQVLGLAGGGDTGELFF
TRBD1	TRBJ1-5	TRBV28	NA	TGTGCCAGCAGAACCGAGGGGGCTAATCAGCCCCAGCATTTT	CASRTEGANQPQHF
TRBD1	TRBJ2-7	TRBV3-1/TRBV3-2	NA	TGTGCCAGCAGACCGGGACAGGGCTTTTACGAGCAGTACTTC	CASRPGQGFYEQYF
TRBD2	TRBJ2-5	TRBV19	NA	TGTGCCAGTAGTTCAGCTAGCGGGAGAGAGACCCAGTACTTC	CASSSASGRETQYF
TRBD1	TRBJ1-5	TRBV2	NA	TGTGCCAGCAGTGAAATCGCCCGCCCGGGACAGGGCTTACAGCCCCAGCATTTT	CASSEIARPGQGLQPQHF
NA	TRBJ2-3	TRBV7-3	once	TGTGCCAGCAGCTTAGGTCGGGATCGTCGCACAGATACGCAGTATTTT	CASSLGRDRRTDTQYF
NA	TRBJ2-7	TRBV3-1/TRBV3-2	NA	TGTGCCAGCAGCCTTACACAGGGCTACGAGCAGTACTTC	CASSLTQGYEQYF